This TCR beta chain was profiled in a study of beta chain features in type 1 diabetes. Trimming took 8 bases from V and 4 from J; bases not matched to a gene: 10. Germline lookup yields CDR1 SQVTM and CDR2 ANQGSEA. The CDR3 is made up of 13 amino acids. Donors contributed one heparinised blood draw apiece, averaging about 116 mL. What was sequenced were expressed TCRB transcripts, since all of the isolated RNA had been reverse transcribed. Libraries were prepared by immunoSEQ multiplex PCR; TCRdb keeps only in-frame clonotypes and omits some of them. The sample yields hundreds of thousands of clones, roughly a sixth seen once. This clone was found a few times.

The sequencing input was naive CD4+ T cells from blood. V and J are TRBV29-1 and TRBJ1-1, with 7 bases matching TRBD1. The source is a man between 18 and 35 years old in good health. CDR3 nucleotides: TGCAGCTCTATCCCGACAGGGACCACTGAAGCTTTCTTT. It specifies CSSIPTGTTEAFF.